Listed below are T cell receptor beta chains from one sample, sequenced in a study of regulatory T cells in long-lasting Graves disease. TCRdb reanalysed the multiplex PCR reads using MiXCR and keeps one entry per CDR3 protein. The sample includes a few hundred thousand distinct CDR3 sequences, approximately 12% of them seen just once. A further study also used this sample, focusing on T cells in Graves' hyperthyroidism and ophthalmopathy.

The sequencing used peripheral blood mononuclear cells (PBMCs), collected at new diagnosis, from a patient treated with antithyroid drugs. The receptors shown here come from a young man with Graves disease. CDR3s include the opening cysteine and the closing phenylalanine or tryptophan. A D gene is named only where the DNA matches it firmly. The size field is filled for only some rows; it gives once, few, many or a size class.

cdr3_aa: CSATPLRTSEYNEQFF; cdr3_nt: TGCAGTGCTACCCCCTTGAGGACTAGCGAGTACAATGAGCAGTTCTTC; d_call: TRBD2; clone_size: many; j_call: TRBJ2-1; v_call: TRBV20-1; cdr3_length: 16
cdr3_aa: CASSSRTGPFWSPLHF; cdr3_nt: TGTGCCAGCAGTTCCCGGACAGGACCTTTTTGGTCACCCCTCCACTTT; d_call: TRBD1; clone_size: NA; j_call: TRBJ1-6; v_call: TRBV27; cdr3_length: 16
cdr3_aa: CASSLMTGNYGYTF; cdr3_nt: TGTGCCAGCAGCCTCATGACAGGGAACTATGGCTACACCTTC; d_call: TRBD1; clone_size: few; j_call: TRBJ1-2; v_call: TRBV11-2; cdr3_length: 14
cdr3_aa: CASLGLVNEQYF; cdr3_nt: TGTGCCAGCCTCGGACTAGTCAACGAGCAGTACTTC; d_call: TRBD2; clone_size: many; j_call: TRBJ2-7; v_call: TRBV6-2/TRBV6-3; cdr3_length: 12
cdr3_aa: CASSIIAGDTEAFF; cdr3_nt: TGTGCCAGCAGTATCATTGCGGGGGACACTGAAGCTTTCTTT; d_call: NA; clone_size: many; j_call: TRBJ1-1; v_call: TRBV27; cdr3_length: 14
cdr3_aa: CASSLDSLTGELFF; cdr3_nt: TGTGCCAGCAGCTTGGACAGCCTCACCGGGGAGCTGTTTTTT; d_call: NA; clone_size: many; j_call: TRBJ2-2; v_call: TRBV7-3; cdr3_length: 14
cdr3_aa: CSVGGWGNEQFF; cdr3_nt: TGCAGCGTTGGGGGTTGGGGTAATGAGCAGTTCTTC; d_call: NA; clone_size: NA; j_call: TRBJ2-1; v_call: TRBV29-1; cdr3_length: 12
cdr3_aa: CASSDGIPLIQETQYF; cdr3_nt: TGTGCCAGCAGTGACGGGATACCGCTCATCCAAGAGACCCAGTACTTC; d_call: NA; clone_size: many; j_call: TRBJ2-5; v_call: TRBV6-4; cdr3_length: 16
cdr3_aa: CATSRGGEVWEKLFF; cdr3_nt: TGTGCCACCAGCAGAGGAGGTGAGGTCTGGGAAAAACTGTTTTTT; d_call: NA; clone_size: many; j_call: TRBJ1-4; v_call: TRBV15; cdr3_length: 15
cdr3_aa: CASSQHDTGELFF; cdr3_nt: TGTGCCAGCAGCCAACATGACACCGGGGAGCTGTTTTTT; d_call: NA; clone_size: many; j_call: TRBJ2-2; v_call: TRBV14; cdr3_length: 13
cdr3_aa: CASSPRGPQADTQYF; cdr3_nt: TGTGCCAGCAGTCCACGGGGCCCGCAGGCCGATACGCAGTATTTT; d_call: NA; clone_size: many; j_call: TRBJ2-3; v_call: TRBV2; cdr3_length: 15
cdr3_aa: CASSRSRELGNEQFF; cdr3_nt: TGTGCCAGCAGCCGATCCCGGGAGTTGGGCAATGAGCAGTTCTTC; d_call: NA; clone_size: few; j_call: TRBJ2-1; v_call: TRBV13; cdr3_length: 15
cdr3_aa: CASSPQSFFGANVLTF; cdr3_nt: TGTGCCAGCAGTCCACAGTCTTTTTTTGGGGCCAACGTCCTGACTTTC; d_call: NA; clone_size: NA; j_call: TRBJ2-6; v_call: TRBV27; cdr3_length: 16
cdr3_aa: CGARDRSDPSYNEQFF; cdr3_nt: TGCGGTGCTAGAGACAGGAGCGACCCTTCCTACAATGAGCAGTTCTTC; d_call: NA; clone_size: many; j_call: TRBJ2-1; v_call: TRBV20-1; cdr3_length: 16
cdr3_aa: CASSQDALARAGEQYF; cdr3_nt: TGCGCCAGCAGCCAAGATGCACTAGCTCGAGCGGGCGAGCAGTACTTC; d_call: NA; clone_size: NA; j_call: TRBJ2-7; v_call: TRBV4-3; cdr3_length: 16
cdr3_aa: CSAPKFGDRPYEQYF; cdr3_nt: TGCAGTGCTCCTAAATTCGGGGACAGGCCCTACGAGCAGTACTTC; d_call: TRBD1; clone_size: many; j_call: TRBJ2-7; v_call: TRBV20-1; cdr3_length: 15
cdr3_aa: CASRQQRTGVYEQYF; cdr3_nt: TGTGCCAGCAGACAACAGAGAACAGGGGTCTACGAGCAGTACTTC; d_call: TRBD1; clone_size: NA; j_call: TRBJ2-7; v_call: TRBV6-2/TRBV6-3; cdr3_length: 15
cdr3_aa: CASSPQGLSTDTQYF; cdr3_nt: TGTGCCAGCAGCCCTCAGGGCCTTTCGACAGATACGCAGTATTTT; d_call: NA; clone_size: NA; j_call: TRBJ2-3; v_call: TRBV7-9; cdr3_length: 15
cdr3_aa: CSARDYARGGNNEQFF; cdr3_nt: TGCAGTGCTAGAGATTATGCCCGGGGCGGCAACAATGAGCAGTTCTTC; d_call: NA; clone_size: many; j_call: TRBJ2-1; v_call: TRBV20-1; cdr3_length: 16
cdr3_aa: CATSDLQSAGGYNEQFF; cdr3_nt: TGTGCCACCAGTGATTTGCAAAGCGCGGGGGGTTACAATGAGCAGTTCTTC; d_call: TRBD2; clone_size: many; j_call: TRBJ2-1; v_call: TRBV24-1; cdr3_length: 17
cdr3_aa: CATSREGGNTGELFF; cdr3_nt: TGTGCCACCAGCAGAGAGGGCGGGAACACCGGGGAGCTGTTTTTT; d_call: NA; clone_size: many; j_call: TRBJ2-2; v_call: TRBV15; cdr3_length: 15
cdr3_aa: CASTSDRGFQPQHF; cdr3_nt: TGCGCCAGCACCTCTGACAGGGGGTTTCAGCCCCAGCATTTT; d_call: TRBD1; clone_size: many; j_call: TRBJ1-5; v_call: TRBV10-2; cdr3_length: 14
cdr3_aa: CASTQGSGGGLGYTF; cdr3_nt: TGCGCCAGCACCCAAGGCTCAGGGGGGGGCCTTGGCTACACCTTC; d_call: TRBD1; clone_size: many; j_call: TRBJ1-2; v_call: TRBV5-1; cdr3_length: 15
cdr3_aa: CASSPGGTQETQYF; cdr3_nt: TGTGCCAGTAGTCCGGGGGGGACACAAGAGACCCAGTACTTC; d_call: TRBD2; clone_size: few; j_call: TRBJ2-5; v_call: TRBV19; cdr3_length: 14
cdr3_aa: CASSLDVGGEKLFF; cdr3_nt: TGCGCCAGCAGCTTGGATGTGGGTGGGGAAAAACTGTTTTTT; d_call: NA; clone_size: many; j_call: TRBJ1-4; v_call: TRBV5-1; cdr3_length: 14
cdr3_aa: CASRGVWTGNSPLHF; cdr3_nt: TGTGCCAGCCGGGGAGTCTGGACAGGGAATTCACCCCTCCACTTT; d_call: TRBD1; clone_size: few; j_call: TRBJ1-6; v_call: TRBV3-1; cdr3_length: 15